This T cell receptor beta chain was captured by sequencing in a study of blood T cells in healthy people across ages. A second PCR, run for about 7 to 11 cycles, used a sample-barcoded 5' primer plus a J-beta primer mix. A single record per CDR3 protein comes from TCRdb applying MiXCR to the 5' RACE reads. The sample holds some 1.5 million distinct CDR3 sequences, 28% seen once. There are 15 residues in the CDR3. The germline V and J ends were trimmed by 6 bases and 15 bases, with 24 bases remaining between them. The germline gives CDR1 WNHNN, CDR2 SYGVQD (reference sequence). The receptor's source is a woman younger than 45 in good health. The chain links TRBV10-1 to TRBJ1-6; D is perhaps TRBD1 (6 bases). Input material: blood. The CDR3 sequence is CASRYEIRTAKYLHF. The CDR3 coding sequence is TGCGCCAGCAGGTACGAGATCAGGACAGCGAAGTACCTCCACTTT.